This T cell receptor beta chain was captured in a study of cytomegalovirus exposure and HLA in healthy donors. Sequenced by immunoSEQ multiplex PCR; TCRdb stores in-frame clones only, minus some. The data contain fewer than 250,000 clones, approximately 82% of them singletons. Study-level points and caveats: The listing of 150 to 200 TCR beta chains classed them as cytomegalovirus-associated.

V shed 6 bases and J shed 6 bases, with 18 bases lying between them. Germline CDR1 reads MNHEY; CDR2 reads SMNVEV (reference sequence). The CDR3 contains 15 residues. Worth noting for this clone: Antigen: not known.

The source of this sequence is a woman in her late teens or twenties in good health and CMV-seronegative. What was sequenced was PBMCs. V is TRBV27 and J is TRBJ2-1; TRBD1 might be the D (6 bases). The CDR3 region is CASRLGQPSTNEQFF. In nucleotides, the CDR3 is TGTGCCAGCAGACTAGGACAGCCTTCAACCAATGAGCAGTTCTTC.